This T cell receptor beta chain originates from a study of T cells in Graves' hyperthyroidism and ophthalmopathy. Notes on the study in general: Patients with ophthalmopathy were separated from those with stable hyperthyroidism by a 13 V-J model. Most thyroid-expanded clonotypes above 0.001 were also found in blood.

Amplified TCR beta CDR3 regions came from RNA transcripts. An initial round of RT-PCR targeting the TCR CDR3 relied on the HTBI primer set. TCRdb analysed the multiplex PCR reads with MiXCR anew, one entry per CDR3 protein. Among around 600,000 distinct CDR3 sequences, 45% were seen once, and the ten largest hold less than 9%. Diagnostic assessment was based on clinical symptoms, serum thyroxine and TRAb, thyroid ultrasound and orbital computed tomography. A few counts support this clonotype. Its specificity is unknown. This sequence originates from an adult man with Graves' disease, either hyperthyroidism or ophthalmopathy (not recorded which). Input material: peripheral blood or thyroid tissue (not recorded which).

CDR3 sequence reads: CASKRPVERNEQYF. The CDR3 DNA follows: TGTGCCAGCAAGAGGCCGGTGGAGCGAAACGAGCAGTACTTC. The V call is TRBV2, the J call TRBJ2-7, with unresolved D. Trimming stripped 7 bases from V and 5 bases from J, with 18 bases between. Germline V CDR1 and CDR2: SNHLY, FYNNEI. The CDR3 runs to 14 residues.